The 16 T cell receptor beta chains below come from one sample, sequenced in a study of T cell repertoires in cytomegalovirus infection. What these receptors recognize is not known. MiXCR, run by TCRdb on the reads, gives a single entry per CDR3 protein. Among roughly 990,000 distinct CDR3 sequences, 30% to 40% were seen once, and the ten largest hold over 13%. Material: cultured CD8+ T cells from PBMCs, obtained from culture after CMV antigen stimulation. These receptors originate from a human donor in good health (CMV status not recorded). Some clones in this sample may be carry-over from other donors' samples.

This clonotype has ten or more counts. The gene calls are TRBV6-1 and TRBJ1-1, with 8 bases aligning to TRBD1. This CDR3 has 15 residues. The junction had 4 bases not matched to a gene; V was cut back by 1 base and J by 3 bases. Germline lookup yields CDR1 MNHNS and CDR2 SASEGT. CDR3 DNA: TGTGCCAGCAGTGAAGGGACGGGACAGGACACTGAAGCTTTCTTT. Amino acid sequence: CASSEGTGQDTEAFF.

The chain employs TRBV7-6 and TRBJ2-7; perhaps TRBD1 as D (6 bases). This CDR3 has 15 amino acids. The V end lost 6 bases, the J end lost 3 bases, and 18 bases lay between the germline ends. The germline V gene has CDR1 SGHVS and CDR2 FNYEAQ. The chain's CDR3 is CASRLQGVGNYEQYV. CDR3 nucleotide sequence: TGTGCCAGCAGGCTACAGGGAGTGGGGAACTACGAGCAGTACGTC.

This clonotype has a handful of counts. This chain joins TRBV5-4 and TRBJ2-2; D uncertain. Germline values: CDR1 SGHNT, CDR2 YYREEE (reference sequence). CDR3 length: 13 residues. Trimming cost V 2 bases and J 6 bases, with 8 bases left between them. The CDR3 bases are TGTGCCAGCAGCTTTTGGGGTGCCGGGGAGCTGTTTTTT. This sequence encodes CASSFWGAGELFF. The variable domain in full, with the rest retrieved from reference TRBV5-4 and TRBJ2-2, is ETGVTQSPTHLIKTRGQQVTLRCSSQSGHNTVSWYQQALGQGPQFIFQYYREEENGRGNFPPRFSGLQFPNYSSELNVNALELDDSALYLCASSFWGAGELFFGEGSRLTVL.

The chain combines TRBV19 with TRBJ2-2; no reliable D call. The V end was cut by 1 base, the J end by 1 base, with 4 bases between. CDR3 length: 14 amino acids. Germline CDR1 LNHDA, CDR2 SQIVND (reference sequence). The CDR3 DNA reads TGTGCCAGTAGTATAGCGGAGAACACCGGGGAGCTGTTTTTT. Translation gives CASSIAENTGELFF. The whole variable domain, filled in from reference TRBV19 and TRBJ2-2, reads DGGITQSPKYLFRKEGQNVTLSCEQNLNHDAMYWYRQDPGQGLRLIYYSQIVNDFQKGDIAEGYSVSREKKESFPLTVTSAQKNPTAFYLCASSIAENTGELFFGEGSRLTVL.

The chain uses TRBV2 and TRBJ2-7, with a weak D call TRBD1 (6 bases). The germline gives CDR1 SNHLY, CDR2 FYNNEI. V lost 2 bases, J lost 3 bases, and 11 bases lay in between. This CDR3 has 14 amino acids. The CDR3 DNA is TGTGCCAGCAGTGAATATCAGGGGTTCTACGAGCAGTACGTC. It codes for CASSEYQGFYEQYV.

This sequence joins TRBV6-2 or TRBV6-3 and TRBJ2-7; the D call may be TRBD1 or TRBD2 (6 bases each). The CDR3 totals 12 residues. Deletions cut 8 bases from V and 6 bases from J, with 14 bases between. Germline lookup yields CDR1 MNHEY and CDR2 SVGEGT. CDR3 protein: CASGPGAGEQYF. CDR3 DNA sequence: TGTGCCAGCGGCCCGGGGGCAGGCGAGCAGTACTTC.

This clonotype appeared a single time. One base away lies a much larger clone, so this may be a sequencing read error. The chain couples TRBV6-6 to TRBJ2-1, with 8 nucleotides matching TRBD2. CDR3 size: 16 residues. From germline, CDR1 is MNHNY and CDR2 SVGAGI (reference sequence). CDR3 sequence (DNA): TGTGTCAGCAGTTACACCCTGCAGCGGGGGTACAATGAGCAGTTCTTC. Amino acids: CVSSYTLQRGYNEQFF.

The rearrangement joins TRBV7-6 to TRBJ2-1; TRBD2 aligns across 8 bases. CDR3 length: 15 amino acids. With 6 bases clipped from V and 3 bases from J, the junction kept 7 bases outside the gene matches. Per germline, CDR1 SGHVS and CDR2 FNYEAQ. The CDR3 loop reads CASRRTSRNYNEQFF. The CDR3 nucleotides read TGTGCCAGCAGACGGACTAGCAGAAACTACAATGAGCAGTTCTTC. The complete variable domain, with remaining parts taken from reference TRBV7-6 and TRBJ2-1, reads GAGVSQSPRYKVTKRGQDVALRCDPISGHVSLYWYRQALGQGPEFLTYFNYEAQQDKSGLPNDRFSAERPEGSISTLTIQRTEQRDSAMYRCASRRTSRNYNEQFFGPGTRLTVL.

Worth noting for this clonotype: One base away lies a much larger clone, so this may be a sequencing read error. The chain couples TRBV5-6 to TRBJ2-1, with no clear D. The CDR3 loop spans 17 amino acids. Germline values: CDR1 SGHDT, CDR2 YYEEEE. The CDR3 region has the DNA TGTGTCAGCAGCTTGCGGATAGGCGCAGGCTCCTACAATGAGCAGTTCTTC. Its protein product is CVSSLRIGAGSYNEQFF.

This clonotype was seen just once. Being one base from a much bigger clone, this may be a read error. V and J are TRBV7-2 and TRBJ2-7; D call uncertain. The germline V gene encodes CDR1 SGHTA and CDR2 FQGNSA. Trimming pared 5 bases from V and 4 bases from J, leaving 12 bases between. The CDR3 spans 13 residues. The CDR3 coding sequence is TGTGCCAGCAGCCCCCAGGATGGGTACGAGCAGTACGTC. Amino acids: CASSPQDGYEQYV.

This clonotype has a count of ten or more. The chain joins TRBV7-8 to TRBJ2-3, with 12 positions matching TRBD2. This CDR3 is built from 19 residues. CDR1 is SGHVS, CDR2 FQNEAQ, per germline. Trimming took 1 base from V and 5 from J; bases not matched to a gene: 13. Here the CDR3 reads CASSLDPLAGGELEDTQYF. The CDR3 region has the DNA TGTGCCAGCAGCTTAGACCCCCTAGCGGGGGGGGAACTTGAAGATACGCAGTATTTT.

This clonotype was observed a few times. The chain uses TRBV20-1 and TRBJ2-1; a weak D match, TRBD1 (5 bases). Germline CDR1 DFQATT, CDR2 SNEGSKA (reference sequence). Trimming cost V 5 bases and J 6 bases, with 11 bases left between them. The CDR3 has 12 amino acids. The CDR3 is CSAPDSPNEQFF. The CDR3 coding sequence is TGCAGTGCTCCTGACAGCCCCAATGAGCAGTTCTTC.

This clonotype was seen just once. The chain's CDR3 is CASSVGWTGVQETQYF. CDR3 nucleotide sequence: TGTGCCAGCAGCGTAGGGTGGACAGGGGTTCAGGAGACCCAGTACTTC. The chain joins TRBV9 to TRBJ2-5, with 9 bases that match TRBD1. Trimming cost V 0 bases and J 5 bases; bases outside gene matches: 8. The CDR3 contains 16 residues. Germline V gene lookup returns CDR1 SGDLS and CDR2 YYNGEE.

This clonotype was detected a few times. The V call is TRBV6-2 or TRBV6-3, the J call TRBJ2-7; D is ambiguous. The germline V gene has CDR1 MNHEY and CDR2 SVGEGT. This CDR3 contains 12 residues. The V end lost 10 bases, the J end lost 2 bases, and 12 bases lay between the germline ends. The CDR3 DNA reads TGTGCCACCAGAGCTAGAACCTACGAGCAGTACGTC. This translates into CATRARTYEQYV.

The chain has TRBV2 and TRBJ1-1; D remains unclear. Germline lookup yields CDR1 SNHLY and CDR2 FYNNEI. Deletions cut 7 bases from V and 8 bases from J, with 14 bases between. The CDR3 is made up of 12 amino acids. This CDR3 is CASKMAGREAFF. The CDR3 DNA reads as TGTGCCAGCAAGATGGCAGGAAGGGAAGCTTTCTTT.

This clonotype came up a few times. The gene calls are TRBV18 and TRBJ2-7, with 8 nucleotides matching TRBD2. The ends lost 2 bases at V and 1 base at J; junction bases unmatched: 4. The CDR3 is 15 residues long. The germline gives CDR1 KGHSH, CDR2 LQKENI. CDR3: CASSPRSGGSYEQYV. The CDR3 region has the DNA TGTGCCAGCTCACCAAGGAGCGGGGGTTCCTACGAGCAGTACGTC.